This passage covers 10 T cell receptor beta chains from one sample sequenced in a study of cytomegalovirus exposure and HLA in healthy donors. The PCR made use of 60 Vbeta and 13 Jbeta primers. The method was immunoSEQ multiplex PCR; TCRdb's version includes in-frame clones alone and lacks a portion of them. The data contain over 85,000 clones, around 73% of them singletons. The sequencing input was PBMCs. The receptors were gathered from a man aged 35 to 55 in good health and CMV-seronegative.

The J gene is TRBJ1-4, the V gene TRBV9, with a weak D call TRBD1 (5 bases). Per germline, CDR1 SGDLS and CDR2 YYNGEE. The CDR3 is made up of 15 amino acids. The V gene lost 3 bases and the J gene lost 8 bases, with 17 bases spanning the gap. DNA for the CDR3: TGTGCCAGCAGCGCCGGGGGGACGGGAAGAGAAAAACTGTTTTTT. Translating gives CASSAGGTGREKLFF.

The rearrangement uses TRBV5-1 and TRBJ2-5, with D possibly being TRBD1 (6 bases). The better agreement between TRBJ2-7 and the DNA end casts doubt on the J call. The CDR3 runs to 13 residues. Germline V gene lookup returns CDR1 SGHRS and CDR2 YFSETQ. In DNA, the CDR3 is TGCGCCAGCAGCTCCGGGACATATTACGAGCAGTACTTC. Protein product: CASSSGTYYEQYF.

This chain links TRBV19 with TRBJ1-1; TRBD1 agrees at 9 bases. After removal of 5 bases from V and 6 bases from J, the junction contained 10 bases not matched to a gene. The length of the CDR3 is 15 residues. Germline V lookup: CDR1 LNHDA, CDR2 SQIVND (reference sequence). Here the CDR3 reads CASSLKTGGWSEAFF. The CDR3 region has the DNA TGTGCCAGTAGTCTGAAGACAGGGGGGTGGTCTGAAGCTTTCTTT.

The V gene is TRBV12-5, the J gene TRBJ2-7; the D gene is possibly TRBD1 (6 bases). This CDR3 contains 13 residues. Trimming removed 5 bases from V and 6 bases from J, with 14 bases in between. The germline gives CDR1 LGHNT, CDR2 FRNRAP. The CDR3 loop reads CASGKEQGTEQYF. The CDR3 region has the DNA TGTGCTAGTGGTAAGGAACAGGGAACCGAGCAGTACTTC.

Only one count was recorded for this clone. This rearrangement joins TRBV30 to TRBJ1-1; D remains ambiguous. CDR3 length: 13 amino acids. Germline assignment: CDR1 GTSNPN and CDR2 SVGIG (reference sequence). Trimming stripped 2 bases from V and 1 base from J, with 8 bases between. The CDR3 loop reads CAWSPAGNTEAFF. The CDR3 DNA reads as TGTGCCTGGAGTCCTGCGGGGAACACTGAAGCTTTCTTT. Filled out from reference TRBV30 and TRBJ1-1, the complete variable domain reads SQTIHQWPATLVQPVGSPLSLECTVEGTSNPNLYWYRQAAGRGLQLLFYSVGIGQISSEVPQNLSASRPQDRQFILSSKKLLLSDSGFYLCAWSPAGNTEAFFGQGTRLTVV.

The chain links TRBV6-6 to TRBJ1-2, with TRBD1 identical over 7 bases. V trimming: 6 bases; J trimming: 13 bases; junction bases outside the gene matches: 17. CDR3 size: 14 residues. Germline CDR1 reads MNHNY; CDR2 reads SVGAGI (reference sequence). In DNA form, the CDR3 reads TGTGCCAGCAGAACCGGACAGGCTATAGAGGGTCTCACCTTC. Its translation is CASRTGQAIEGLTF.

The V call is TRBV9, the J call TRBJ2-3, with 7 bases that match TRBD1. Germline trimming cut 0 bases from V and 0 bases from J; bases unmatched to any gene: 10. This CDR3 is built from 18 residues. Germline V gene lookup returns CDR1 SGDLS and CDR2 YYNGEE. The CDR3 DNA reads TGTGCCAGCAGCGTAGGACAGGGCGGAGGAACTAGCACAGATACGCAGTATTTT. Amino acids: CASSVGQGGGTSTDTQYF. Combining the CDR3 with reference TRBV9 and TRBJ2-3 gives the whole variable domain DSGVTQTPKHLITATGQRVTLRCSPRSGDLSVYWYQQSLDQGLQFLIQYYNGEERAKGNILERFSAQQFPDLHSELNLSSLELGDSALYFCASSVGQGGGTSTDTQYFGPGTRLTVL.

The chain recombines TRBV9 with TRBJ2-1, with a tentative D call TRBD1 (6 bases). V was trimmed by 4 bases and J by 5 bases, leaving 19 bases between them. Germline V gene data show CDR1 as SGDLS and CDR2 as YYNGEE. There are 16 residues in the CDR3. CDR3 DNA: TGTGCCAGCAGCCCAGCAGGGGCAGGAAGGAACAATGAGCAGTTCTTC. This sequence encodes CASSPAGAGRNNEQFF.

V gene TRBV30 combines with J gene TRBJ2-7; 11 bases match TRBD1. The CDR3 sequence is 14 residues long. V was clipped by 3 bases and J by 5 bases; unmatched bases: 6. Germline loops: CDR1 GTSNPN, CDR2 SVGIG (reference sequence). CDR3 DNA: TGTGCCTGGAGCTTGGGGACAGGGGGAGACGAGCAGTACTTC. As protein: CAWSLGTGGDEQYF.

Worth noting for this clone: The junction and the germline gene differ at one end; a read error may be behind it. The chain uses TRBV2 and TRBJ2-7; D gene ambiguous. Germline V gene data show CDR1 as SNHLY and CDR2 as FYNNEI. The CDR3 totals 11 residues. Here the CDR3 DNA reads TGTGCCAGCAGTGAATCTGGCCCACAAAACTTC. Translated: CASSESGPQNF.